Following are 5 T cell receptor beta chains from one sample sequenced in a study of CD8+CD57+ T cells in acquired aplastic anemia. Selection for sequencing was limited to patients who had shown CD8+CD57+ cell expansion by flow cytometry. Genomic DNA was employed as the template in profiling TCR beta VDJ and CDR3. In TCRdb, the reads were re-called with MiXCR into one record per CDR3 protein. In the table there are about 75,000 distinct CDR3 sequences, less than 85% of which are singletons. The sequencing sample was made of sorted CD4+, CD8+, or CD8+CD57+ T cells (not recorded which) from PBMCs. These receptor sequences come from a human donor with aplastic anemia.

Many counts were recorded for this clonotype. This chain links TRBV7-9 with TRBJ2-1; 10 bases fit TRBD1. The CDR3 is 16 residues long. V lost 5 bases to trimming and J lost 8 bases; unmatched junction nucleotides: 12. Looked up from germline, CDR1 is SEHNR and CDR2 is FQNEAQ (reference sequence). As DNA, the CDR3 is TGTGCCAGCAGCGGAACGGGACAGGGGATTTTACATGAGCAGTTCTTC. Protein: CASSGTGQGILHEQFF.

The table lists this clonotype with a count of one. The V gene is TRBV5-1, the J gene TRBJ1-2; D gene uncertain. V was trimmed by 5 bases and J by 2 bases, leaving 13 bases between them. CDR1 and CDR2 from the germline V gene are SGHRS and YFSETQ. The CDR3 length is 14 residues. CDR3 DNA sequence: TGCGCCAGCAGTCTCGGGAGGGTAAACTATGGCTACACCTTC. Its protein is CASSLGRVNYGYTF.

This sequence joins TRBV19 and TRBJ2-1; possible D gene TRBD2, 6 bases. CDR1 and CDR2 from the germline V gene are LNHDA and SQIVND (reference sequence). This CDR3 comprises 15 residues. V was pared by 7 bases and J by 1 base, with 14 bases between. CDR3 in amino acids: CASTFLAGSYNEQFF. CDR3 nucleotides: TGTGCCAGTACATTTCTGGCGGGATCCTACAATGAGCAGTTCTTC.

The chain recombines TRBV5-6 with TRBJ1-2; TRBD1 is a possible D gene (5 bases). The germline V gene has CDR1 SGHDT and CDR2 YYEEEE. This CDR3 comprises 15 residues. The ends were cut back, 0 bases at V and 8 bases at J, with 17 bases in the middle. In DNA form, the CDR3 reads TGTGCCAGCAGCTTGGATGGCAGGGTCGCCGAGGGCTACACCTTC. Its translation: CASSLDGRVAEGYTF.

The rearrangement uses TRBV5-6 and TRBJ2-7; D unclear. The length of the CDR3 is 15 residues. Trimming removed 0 bases from V and 0 bases from J, with 10 bases in between. Germline lookup yields CDR1 SGHDT and CDR2 YYEEEE. The CDR3 sequence is CASSLGGMSSYEQYF. The CDR3 DNA is TGTGCCAGCAGCTTGGGTGGCATGAGCTCCTACGAGCAGTACTTC.